Listed below are T cell receptor beta chains from one sample, sequenced in a study of technical replicates of blood from several donors. Generated by immunoSEQ multiplex PCR, the TCRdb table keeps only in-frame clones and is missing some. The sample yields around 100,000 clones, approximately 95% seen once. The sequencing sample was made of T cells isolated from PBMCs. The receptors were gathered from a human donor in good health. Each CDR3 is given with its conserved first and last residue. D genes are given only for firm matches. Some rows have no size entry. The others give once, few or many, or a class for an expanded clone.

>TRBV10-3|TRBJ1-2|.|.
CAISISAGANYGYTF
TGTGCCATCAGTATTTCGGCAGGGGCTAACTATGGCTACACCTTC
>TRBV2|TRBJ2-1|once|TRBD2
CATPGTSGRSEQFF
TGTGCCACACCCGGGACTAGCGGGAGGAGTGAGCAGTTCTTC
>TRBV28|TRBJ2-7|once|TRBD2
CASSYGGLAGYEQYF
TGTGCCAGCAGCTACGGGGGACTAGCGGGGTACGAGCAGTACTTC
>TRBV13|TRBJ1-1|once|.
CASSLAGTEAFF
TGTGCCAGCAGCTTAGCCGGGACTGAAGCTTTCTTT
>TRBV2|TRBJ1-1|.|.
CASIYSFTEAFF
TGTGCCAGCATCTACTCATTCACTGAAGCTTTCTTT
>TRBV7-2|TRBJ2-3|.|TRBD2
CASSLGLAGDTQYF
TGTGCCAGCAGCTTAGGACTAGCGGGAGACACGCAGTATTTT
>TRBV6-1|TRBJ2-1|.|.
CASSFSSRHEQFF
TGTGCCAGCAGTTTTTCTAGCAGGCATGAGCAGTTCTTC
>TRBV11-2|TRBJ1-1|.|.
CASSLVEGRSEAFF
TGTGCCAGCAGCTTAGTCGAGGGAAGATCTGAAGCTTTCTTT
>TRBV29-1|TRBJ2-7|.|TRBD1
CSVRQGAGEQYF
TGCAGCGTTCGACAGGGGGCCGGCGAGCAGTACTTC
>TRBV15|TRBJ2-7|.|TRBD1
CATSRDRQGANEQYF
TGTGCCACCAGCAGGGACCGACAGGGGGCTAACGAGCAGTACTTC
>TRBV28|TRBJ1-1|.|.
CASSLEAVNTEAFF
TGTGCCAGCAGTTTAGAGGCGGTGAACACTGAAGCTTTCTTT
>TRBV9|TRBJ2-1|once|TRBD2
CASSVEPAGALEQFF
TGTGCCAGCAGCGTAGAGCCAGCGGGAGCCCTCGAGCAGTTCTTC
>TRBV19|TRBJ2-3|.|.
CASSPFRGMSDTQYF
TGTGCCAGTAGTCCATTCCGGGGAATGTCGGATACGCAGTATTTT
>TRBV18|TRBJ1-1|.|.
CASSPARVGNTEAFF
TGTGCCAGCTCACCGGCACGGGTGGGGAACACTGAAGCTTTCTTT
>TRBV6-6|TRBJ2-5|.|TRBD1
CASSPRGRRETQYF
TGTGCCAGCAGTCCCAGGGGGCGTAGGGAGACCCAGTACTTC
>TRBV30|TRBJ2-7|.|TRBD2
CAWSGGGRVNEQYF
TGTGCCTGGAGTGGCGGAGGGAGGGTGAACGAGCAGTACTTC
>TRBV28|TRBJ2-5|.|TRBD2
CAGGVGRARETQYF
TGTGCCGGGGGGGTCGGCAGGGCCCGGGAGACCCAGTACTTC
>TRBV16|TRBJ1-2|.|TRBD1
CASSQFGTGIVSYTF
TGTGCCAGCAGCCAATTCGGGACAGGAATCGTCAGCTACACCTTC